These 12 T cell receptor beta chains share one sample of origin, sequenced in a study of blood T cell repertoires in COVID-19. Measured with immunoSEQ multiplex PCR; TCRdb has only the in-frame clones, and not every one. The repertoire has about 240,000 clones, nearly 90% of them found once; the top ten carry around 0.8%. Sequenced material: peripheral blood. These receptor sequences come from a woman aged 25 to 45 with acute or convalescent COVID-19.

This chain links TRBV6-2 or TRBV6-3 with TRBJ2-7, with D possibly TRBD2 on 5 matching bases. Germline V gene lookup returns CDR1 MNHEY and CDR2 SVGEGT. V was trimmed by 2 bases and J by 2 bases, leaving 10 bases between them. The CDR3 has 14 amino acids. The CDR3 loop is CASSYGRAPYEQYF. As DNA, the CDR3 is TGTGCCAGCAGTTACGGGCGGGCTCCCTACGAGCAGTACTTC.

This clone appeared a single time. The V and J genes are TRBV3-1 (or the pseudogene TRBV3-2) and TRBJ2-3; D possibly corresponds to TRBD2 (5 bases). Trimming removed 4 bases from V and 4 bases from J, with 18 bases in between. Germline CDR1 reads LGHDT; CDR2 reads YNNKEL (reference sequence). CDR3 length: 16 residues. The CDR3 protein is CASSLWTGFGADTQYF. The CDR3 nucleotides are TGTGCCAGCAGCCTCTGGACGGGCTTCGGGGCAGATACGCAGTATTTT.

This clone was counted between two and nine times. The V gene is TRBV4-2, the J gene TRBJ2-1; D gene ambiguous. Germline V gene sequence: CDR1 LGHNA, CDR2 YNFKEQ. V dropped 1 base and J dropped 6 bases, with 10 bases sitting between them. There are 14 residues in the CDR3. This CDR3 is CASSQVGSRNEQFF. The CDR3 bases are TGTGCCAGCAGCCAAGTTGGCTCTCGCAATGAGCAGTTCTTC.

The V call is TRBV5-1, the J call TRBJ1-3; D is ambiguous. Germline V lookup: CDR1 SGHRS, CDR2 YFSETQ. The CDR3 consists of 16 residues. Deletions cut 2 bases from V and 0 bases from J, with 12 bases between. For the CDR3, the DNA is TGCGCCAGCAGCTTCTCCCCCGAGAGCTCTGGAAACACCATATATTTT. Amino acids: CASSFSPESSGNTIYF.

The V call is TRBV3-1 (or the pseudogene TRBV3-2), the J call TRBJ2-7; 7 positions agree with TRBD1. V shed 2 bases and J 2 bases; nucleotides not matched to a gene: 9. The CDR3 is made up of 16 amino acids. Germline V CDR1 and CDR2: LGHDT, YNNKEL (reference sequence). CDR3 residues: CASSQKNGTVPYEQYF. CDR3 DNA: TGTGCCAGCAGCCAAAAGAACGGGACAGTTCCCTACGAGCAGTACTTC.

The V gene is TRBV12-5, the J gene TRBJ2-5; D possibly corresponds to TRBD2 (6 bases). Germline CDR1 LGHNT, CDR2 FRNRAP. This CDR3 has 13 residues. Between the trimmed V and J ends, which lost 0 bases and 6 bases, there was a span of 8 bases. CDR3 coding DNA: TGTGCTAGTGGTTTGGTGGGGGGAAAGACCCAGTACTTC. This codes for CASGLVGGKTQYF. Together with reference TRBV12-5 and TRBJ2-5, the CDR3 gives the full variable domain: DARVTQTPRHKVTEMGQEVTMRCQPILGHNTVFWYRQTMMQGLELLAYFRNRAPLDDSGMPKDRFSAEMPDATLATLKIQPSEPRDSAVYFCASGLVGGKTQYFGPGTRLLVL.

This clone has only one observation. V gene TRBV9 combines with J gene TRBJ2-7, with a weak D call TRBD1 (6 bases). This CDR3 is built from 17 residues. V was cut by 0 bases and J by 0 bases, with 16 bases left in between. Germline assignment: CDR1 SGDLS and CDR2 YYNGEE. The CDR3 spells CASSVEGFGQLSYEQYF. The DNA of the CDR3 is TGTGCCAGCAGCGTAGAGGGTTTTGGACAGCTCTCCTACGAGCAGTACTTC.

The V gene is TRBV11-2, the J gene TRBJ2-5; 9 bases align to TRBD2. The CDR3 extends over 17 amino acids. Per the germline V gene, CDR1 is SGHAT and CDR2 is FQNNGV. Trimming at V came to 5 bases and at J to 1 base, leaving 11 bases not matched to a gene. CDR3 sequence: CASSPRLGGRAQETQYF. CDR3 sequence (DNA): TGTGCCAGCAGCCCCCGCTTGGGCGGGAGGGCCCAAGAGACCCAGTACTTC.

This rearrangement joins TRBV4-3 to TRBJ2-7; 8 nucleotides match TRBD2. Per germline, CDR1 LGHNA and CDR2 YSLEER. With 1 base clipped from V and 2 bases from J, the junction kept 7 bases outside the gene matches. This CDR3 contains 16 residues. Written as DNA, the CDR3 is TGCGCCAGCAGCCAAGTACCGGGACTAGTTCCCTACGAGCAGTACTTC. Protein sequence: CASSQVPGLVPYEQYF.

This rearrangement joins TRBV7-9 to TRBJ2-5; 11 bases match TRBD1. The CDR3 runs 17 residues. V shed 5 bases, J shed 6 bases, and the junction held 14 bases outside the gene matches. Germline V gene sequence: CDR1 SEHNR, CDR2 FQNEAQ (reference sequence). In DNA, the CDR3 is TGTGCCAGCAGCCTAAGCGCCGGGACAGGGGGGTTGAAGACCCAGTACTTC. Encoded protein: CASSLSAGTGGLKTQYF.

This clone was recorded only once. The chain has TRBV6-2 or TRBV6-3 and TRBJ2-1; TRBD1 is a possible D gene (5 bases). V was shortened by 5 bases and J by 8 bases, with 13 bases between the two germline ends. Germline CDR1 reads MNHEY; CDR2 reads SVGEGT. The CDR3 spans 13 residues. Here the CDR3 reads CASSPPKGHEQFF. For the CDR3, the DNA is TGTGCCAGCAGTCCCCCCAAGGGGCATGAGCAGTTCTTC.

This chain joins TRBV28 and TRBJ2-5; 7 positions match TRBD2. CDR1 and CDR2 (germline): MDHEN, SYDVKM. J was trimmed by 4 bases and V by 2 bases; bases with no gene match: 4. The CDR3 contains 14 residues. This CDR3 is CASSLPLALETQYF. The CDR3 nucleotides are TGTGCCAGCAGTTTACCACTAGCGCTAGAGACCCAGTACTTC.